These 27 T cell receptor beta chains were sequenced from one sample in a study of blood T cell repertoires in COVID-19. Here immunoSEQ multiplex PCR was the method, and the copy in TCRdb shows in-frame clones only, minus some. The data show 250,000 to 350,000 clones, 85% to 90% seen once. Sequenced: PBMCs or T cells enriched from blood (not recorded which). The receptor set was obtained from a woman aged 18-30 years who had recovered from COVID-19.

The rearrangement links TRBV19 to TRBJ1-2; 7 positions match TRBD1. This CDR3 is built from 14 residues. The V gene's germline CDR1 is LNHDA and CDR2 SQIVND (reference sequence). Trimming took 5 bases from V and 4 from J; bases not matched to a gene: 7. The CDR3, as DNA: TGTGCCAGTAGTTCCGGGACAGACTTCTATGGCTACACCTTC. It translates to CASSSGTDFYGYTF.

The rearrangement uses TRBV6-5 and TRBJ1-3; tentative D call: TRBD1 (6 bases). This CDR3 spans 13 amino acids. Per the germline V gene, CDR1 is MNHEY and CDR2 is SVGAGI. V lost 10 bases, J lost 2 bases, and 12 bases lay in between. Here the CDR3 DNA reads TGTGCCATCTCAGGGGCCCCTGGAAACACCATATATTTT. The encoded protein is CAISGAPGNTIYF.

The chain employs TRBV6-5 and TRBJ2-1; 10 bases are a match to TRBD2. Germline assignment: CDR1 MNHEY and CDR2 SVGAGI. The V segment lost 4 bases and the J segment 6 bases; nucleotides outside the gene matches: 9. The CDR3 is made up of 16 amino acids. The CDR3 is CASSSLSGGRGNEQFF. In DNA form, the CDR3 reads TGTGCCAGCAGTTCCCTTAGCGGGGGGAGGGGCAATGAGCAGTTCTTC.

As for this clone: At one of its ends the junction is not consistent with the germline gene, which may arise from a read error. This sequence joins TRBV7-7 and TRBJ2-2, with a tentative D call TRBD2 (6 bases). There are 13 residues in the CDR3. Germline CDR1 reads SSHAT; CDR2 reads FNYEAQ (reference sequence). CDR3: CASSRDFTGELFF. CDR3 sequence (DNA): TGTGCTAGCAGCCGGGACTTCACCGGGGAGCTGTTTTTT.

In its sample, this clone was seen once. This sequence joins TRBV5-4 and TRBJ1-1, with 11 bases fitting TRBD1. With 3 bases clipped from V and 3 bases from J, the junction kept 13 bases outside the gene matches. CDR1 SGHNT and CDR2 YYREEE come from the germline V gene (reference sequence). CDR3 size: 18 residues. The CDR3: CASSSGQGGLIAYTEAFF. The CDR3 region has the DNA TGTGCCAGCAGCTCGGGACAGGGGGGTCTCATCGCCTACACTGAAGCTTTCTTT.

The genes are TRBV7-3 and TRBJ2-5, with D possibly being TRBD2 (5 bases). This CDR3 has 15 residues. The V gene lost 6 bases and the J gene lost 3 bases, with 17 bases spanning the gap. Germline V gene data show CDR1 as SGHTA and CDR2 as FQGTGA. CDR3 in amino acids: CASSINGRREETQYF. The CDR3 DNA is TGTGCCAGCAGTATTAACGGACGGCGGGAAGAGACCCAGTACTTC.

The CDR3 reads CTSSYRAGQYF. The CDR3 coding sequence is TGCACCAGCAGCTACCGAGCGGGGCAGTATTTT. This chain uses TRBV1 with TRBJ2-3; the tabulated D call, TRBD2, remains unverified against the DNA. TRBV1 is assigned pseudogene status. CDR3 size: 11 residues.

CDR3 protein: CASSLVTGVRTEAFF. The CDR3 nucleotides are TGCGCCAGCAGCTTGGTCACGGGGGTTCGCACTGAAGCTTTCTTT. The chain couples TRBV5-1 to TRBJ1-1, with a possible D match to TRBD1 (5 bases). The CDR3 extends over 15 amino acids. The V end lost 0 bases, the J end lost 4 bases, and 13 bases lay between the germline ends. Germline V gene lookup returns CDR1 SGHRS and CDR2 YFSETQ.

The CDR3: CASSVSGDSYNSPLHF. CDR3 in DNA: TGTGCCAGCAGTGTGTCAGGGGATTCCTATAATTCACCCCTCCACTTT. The chain links TRBV28 to TRBJ1-6, with a tentative D call TRBD1 (6 bases). The CDR3 runs to 16 residues. Trimming pared 5 bases from V and 1 base from J, leaving 12 bases between. Germline CDR1 and CDR2: MDHEN and SYDVKM.

The gene calls are TRBV5-5 and TRBJ1-4; TRBD1 aligns across 8 bases. Per the germline V gene, CDR1 is SGHKS and CDR2 is YYEKEE (reference sequence). The CDR3 contains 14 residues. The junction had 3 bases not matched to a gene; V was cut back by 3 bases and J by 5 bases. The CDR3 region is CASSWTGTNEKLFF. CDR3 nucleotide sequence: TGTGCCAGCAGCTGGACAGGGACGAATGAAAAACTGTTTTTT.

This clone was counted a few times. The V call is TRBV19, the J call TRBJ2-1; TRBD2 matches 11 bases. The CDR3 is 16 residues long. After removal of 4 bases from V and 5 bases from J, the junction contained 7 bases not matched to a gene. Germline assignment: CDR1 LNHDA and CDR2 SQIVND (reference sequence). This chain's CDR3 is CASSTSTSGVDNEQFF. CDR3 nucleotides: TGTGCCAGTAGTACCTCGACTAGCGGGGTGGACAATGAGCAGTTCTTC.

V is TRBV5-1 and J is TRBJ2-5, with 8 positions matching TRBD2. The length of the CDR3 is 14 residues. The V gene's germline CDR1 is SGHRS and CDR2 YFSETQ. Trimming removed 4 bases from V and 5 bases from J; junction bases left unmatched: 7. CDR3 loop: CASSPAGTSETQYF. The CDR3 bases are TGCGCCAGCAGCCCGGCTGGGACTAGTGAGACCCAGTACTTC.

The chain links TRBV9 to TRBJ1-6; the match to TRBD1 covers 7 bases. The ends lost 5 bases at V and 7 bases at J; junction bases unmatched: 18. Germline lookup yields CDR1 SGDLS and CDR2 YYNGEE. The CDR3 has 18 residues. CDR3 protein: CASSHSRGQGVSNSPLHF. In DNA form, the CDR3 reads TGTGCCAGCAGTCATTCGAGGGGGCAGGGGGTATCGAATTCACCCCTCCACTTT. The full variable domain, in which reference TRBV9 and TRBJ1-6 provide the parts outside the CDR3, is DSGVTQTPKHLITATGQRVTLRCSPRSGDLSVYWYQQSLDQGLQFLIQYYNGEERAKGNILERFSAQQFPDLHSELNLSSLELGDSALYFCASSHSRGQGVSNSPLHFGNGTRLTVT.

The chain carries TRBV27 and TRBJ2-3, with 8 nucleotides matching TRBD2. This CDR3 is built from 18 residues. From germline, CDR1 is MNHEY and CDR2 SMNVEV (reference sequence). After removal of 6 bases from V and 2 bases from J, the junction contained 16 bases not matched to a gene. The CDR3 DNA follows: TGTGCCAGCAGAGGACTAGCCGGGGTCCCAGCTCCCACAGATACGCAGTATTTT. Amino acids: CASRGLAGVPAPTDTQYF.

The gene calls are TRBV5-4 and TRBJ1-1; 9 bases align to TRBD1. V dropped 3 bases and J dropped 4; count of bases not matched to a gene: 10. The CDR3 loop spans 16 amino acids. The germline CDR1 and CDR2 sequences are SGHNT and YYREEE (reference sequence). The CDR3 spells CASSSQQSTGGTEAFF. The CDR3 region has the DNA TGTGCCAGCAGCTCGCAGCAATCGACAGGGGGCACTGAAGCTTTCTTT.

The chain links TRBV11-2 to TRBJ1-5, with D perhaps TRBD1 (6 bases). Germline V gives CDR1 SGHAT, CDR2 FQNNGV. Trimming pared 4 bases from V and 6 bases from J, leaving 13 bases between. The CDR3 is made up of 14 amino acids. The CDR3 protein is CASSSNRVSQPQHF. The CDR3 DNA follows: TGTGCCAGCAGCTCCAACAGGGTTTCTCAGCCCCAGCATTTT. Full variable domain (outside the CDR3, taken from reference TRBV11-2 and TRBJ1-5): EAGVAQSPRYKIIEKRQSVAFWCNPISGHATLYWYQQILGQGPKLLIQFQNNGVVDDSQLPKDRFSAERLKGVDSTLKIQPAKLEDSAVYLCASSSNRVSQPQHFGDGTRLSIL.

The chain couples TRBV5-1 to TRBJ1-1; possibly TRBD1 for D (5 bases). In germline, CDR1 is SGHRS, CDR2 YFSETQ. The V gene lost 2 bases and the J gene lost 2 bases, with 16 bases spanning the gap. The CDR3 contains 16 residues. The CDR3 DNA is TGCGCCAGCAGCTTTTACCAGGGACTAGGCAACACTGAAGCTTTCTTT. Translation gives CASSFYQGLGNTEAFF.

J is TRBJ1-2 and V is TRBV2; 11 nucleotides match TRBD1. The CDR3 consists of 15 residues. Germline CDR1 and CDR2: SNHLY and FYNNEI. With 3 bases clipped from V and 7 bases from J, the junction kept 7 bases outside the gene matches. The DNA for the CDR3 is TGTGCCAGCAGTGACATAGGACAGGGGGCGCCTGGCTACACCTTC. Translation: CASSDIGQGAPGYTF.

The chain couples TRBV19 to TRBJ1-4, with 9 bases fitting TRBD1. This CDR3 contains 14 residues. Germline CDR1 LNHDA, CDR2 SQIVND (reference sequence). J lost 6 bases, V lost 4 bases, and 3 bases had no gene match. In DNA, the CDR3 is TGTGCCAGTAGTACACAGGGGGCTGATGAAAAACTGTTTTTT. Protein product: CASSTQGADEKLFF.

The chain couples TRBV20-1 to TRBJ2-1; D is ambiguous. This CDR3 region has 11 residues. CDR1 is DFQATT and CDR2 is SNEGSKA in the germline V gene (reference sequence). V lost 7 bases to trimming and J lost 8 bases, with 12 bases between them. The CDR3 DNA reads as TGCAGTGTCTCCCCCCGCGATGAGCAGTTCTTC. This codes for CSVSPRDEQFF.

The chain links TRBV4-1 to TRBJ2-7, with TRBD2 matching over 8 bases. V dropped 0 bases and J dropped 0; count of bases not matched to a gene: 7. This CDR3 comprises 17 residues. From germline, CDR1 is MGHRA and CDR2 YSYEKL. DNA of the CDR3: TGCGCCAGCAGCCAAGAACCTCCCGGGGGGGCCTCCTACGAGCAGTACTTC. It yields the protein CASSQEPPGGASYEQYF.

Points on this clone: A junction end diverges from the germline sequence, so it may reflect a read error. The genes are TRBV5-5 and TRBJ1-3; 9 bases map to TRBD1. The CDR3 extends over 13 amino acids. Germline values: CDR1 SGHKS, CDR2 YYEKEE (reference sequence). CDR3 DNA: TGTGCCAGCAGCTTGGAGACTCAGGGACAGGGTGAATTT. Translated: CASSLETQGQGEF.

V is TRBV4-2 and J is TRBJ1-1; D gene uncertain. The V gene lost 0 bases and the J gene lost 2 bases, with 10 bases spanning the gap. The CDR3 consists of 15 residues. Germline lookup yields CDR1 LGHNA and CDR2 YNFKEQ. CDR3 loop: CASSQDAMRNTEAFF. The CDR3 nucleotides read TGTGCCAGCAGCCAAGACGCGATGAGAAACACTGAAGCTTTCTTT.

The V call is TRBV25-1, the J call TRBJ2-2; D is possibly TRBD1 (6 bases). The CDR3 contains 16 residues. V lost 6 bases and J lost 4, with 18 bases in between. CDR1 and CDR2 (germline): MGHDK, SYGVNS. CDR3: CASRTTRGIGTGELFF. The CDR3 DNA reads as TGTGCCAGCAGGACTACGAGGGGGATAGGCACCGGGGAGCTGTTTTTT.

The rearrangement joins TRBV27 to TRBJ2-1; 7 bases line up with TRBD1. Germline V gene sequence: CDR1 MNHEY, CDR2 SMNVEV (reference sequence). The junction had 11 bases not matched to a gene; V was cut back by 5 bases and J by 4 bases. This CDR3 has 16 residues. Here the CDR3 reads CASSPPGQNFYNEQFF. CDR3 nucleotide sequence: TGTGCCAGCAGTCCCCCGGGACAGAATTTTTACAATGAGCAGTTCTTC.

The rearrangement links TRBV25-1 to TRBJ2-7; 7 positions agree with TRBD2. Germline V gives CDR1 MGHDK, CDR2 SYGVNS. The V gene end was trimmed by 6 bases and the J gene end by 1 base; junction bases not matched to a gene: 9. This CDR3 has 15 residues. The CDR3 DNA reads TGTGCCAGCAGCCCCCCCGCGGGGGTGTCCTACGAGCAGTACTTC. As protein: CASSPPAGVSYEQYF.

This clone appeared a few times. The CDR3 bases are TGTGCCAGCAGCCATTCGGACAGATTTTACGAGCAGTACTTC. As protein: CASSHSDRFYEQYF. The chain combines TRBV3-1 (or the pseudogene TRBV3-2) with TRBJ2-7; possible D gene TRBD1, 6 bases. Per the germline V gene, CDR1 is LGHDT and CDR2 is YNNKEL (reference sequence). This CDR3 has 14 amino acids. Between the trimmed V and J ends, which lost 3 bases and 4 bases, there was a span of 13 bases.